The sequence of this T cell receptor beta chain was determined in a study of human CD8 memory T cell subsets. UMI-labeled 5' RACE was used, and it produced the TCR beta libraries. TCRdb re-called the 5' RACE reads; every CDR3 protein appears as one record, without DNA. In all, the sample yields more than 6,500 distinct CDR3 sequences. CDR1 is LGHNA and CDR2 is YNFKEQ in the germline V gene. The CDR3 is 15 residues long. This TCR derives from a human donor in good health. Sequenced sample: CD8+ stem-like memory T cells (TSCM and TCM) sorted from PBMCs. Subset denoted: stem-like memory CD8 T cells (TSTEM), CCR7+ PD-1- TIGIT-. The rearrangement uses TRBV4-2 and TRBJ1-4; TCRdb proposes TRBD1, but this gene call is untestable without DNA. The CDR3 region is CASSHFTGGHEKLFF.